This T cell receptor (beta chain) was identified during a study of regulatory T cells in long-lasting Graves disease. Overall study findings and caveats: TRBV28 was favored in persistent disease, as were TRBJ1-2 and TRBJ2-5. Small sample size may have lowered accuracy. New patients shared more than 950 public clonotypes, and persistent patients shared more, with 2,500 to 3,000.

This sample's time point: newly diagnosed GD, antithyroid drugs for less than 3 months. Construction of the TCR library relied on RNA isolated from PBMCs. This clonotype was counted many times. What it binds is unknown. For TCR beta, libraries came from iRepertoire HTBI primers and Arm-PCR of CDR3 regions. TCRdb redid the calling of the multiplex PCR reads with MiXCR, one entry per CDR3 protein. The data hold 350,000 to 400,000 distinct CDR3 sequences, with 15% to 18% observed a single time. CDR1 MNHEY and CDR2 SMNVEV come from the germline V gene (reference sequence). The CDR3 is 14 amino acids. V shed 2 bases and J shed 3 bases, with 11 bases lying between them.

V is TRBV27 and J is TRBJ2-7; D not resolved. This specimen consisted of peripheral blood mononuclear cells (PBMCs), obtained at new diagnosis, from a patient treated with antithyroid drugs. The clonotype comes from a female donor with Graves disease. CDR3 nucleotides: TGTGCCAGCAGTTTAGGGATACTGGGCTACGAGCAGTACTTC. This encodes CASSLGILGYEQYF.